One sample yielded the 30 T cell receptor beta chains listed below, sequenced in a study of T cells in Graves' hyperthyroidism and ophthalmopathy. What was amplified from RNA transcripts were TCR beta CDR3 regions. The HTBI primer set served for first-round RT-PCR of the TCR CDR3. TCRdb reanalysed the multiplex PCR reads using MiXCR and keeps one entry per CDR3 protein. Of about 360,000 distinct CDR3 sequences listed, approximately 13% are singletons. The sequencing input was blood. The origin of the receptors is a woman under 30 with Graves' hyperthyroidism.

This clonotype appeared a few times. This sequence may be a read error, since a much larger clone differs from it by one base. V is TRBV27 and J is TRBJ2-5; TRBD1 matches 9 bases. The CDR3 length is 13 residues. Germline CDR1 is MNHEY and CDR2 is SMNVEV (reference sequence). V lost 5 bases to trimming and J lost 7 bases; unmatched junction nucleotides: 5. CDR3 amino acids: CASSRDRAATQYF. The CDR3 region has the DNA TGTGCCAGCAGTAGGGACAGGGCTGCGACCCAGTACTTC.

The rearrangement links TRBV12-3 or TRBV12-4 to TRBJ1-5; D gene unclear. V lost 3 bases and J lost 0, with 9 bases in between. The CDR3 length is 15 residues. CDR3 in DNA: TGTGCCAGCAGTTTTAGCGAGCATAGCAATCAGCCCCAGCATTTT. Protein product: CASSFSEHSNQPQHF.

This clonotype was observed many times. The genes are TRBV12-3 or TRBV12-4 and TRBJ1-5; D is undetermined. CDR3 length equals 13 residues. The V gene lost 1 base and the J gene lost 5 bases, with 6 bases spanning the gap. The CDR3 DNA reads TGTGCCAGCAGTTTAGAACAGCATCAGCCCCAGCATTTT. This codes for CASSLEQHQPQHF.

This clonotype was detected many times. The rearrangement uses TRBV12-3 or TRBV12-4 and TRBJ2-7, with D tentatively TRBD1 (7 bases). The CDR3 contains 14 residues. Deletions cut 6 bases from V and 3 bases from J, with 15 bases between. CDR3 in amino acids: CASRTAGQSYEQYF. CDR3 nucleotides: TGTGCCAGCAGGACCGCGGGACAGAGCTACGAGCAGTACTTC.

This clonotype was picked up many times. CDR3 in DNA: TGTGCCATCAGTGAGGGGGGACGTAACCAAGAGACCCAGTACTTC. This gives the protein CAISEGGRNQETQYF. The rearrangement uses TRBV10-3 and TRBJ2-5; perhaps D is TRBD1 or TRBD2 (5 bases each). Germline assignment: CDR1 ENHRY and CDR2 SYGVKD. With 2 bases removed from V and 0 bases from J, the gap between germline ends came to 10 bases. The CDR3 is 15 amino acids.

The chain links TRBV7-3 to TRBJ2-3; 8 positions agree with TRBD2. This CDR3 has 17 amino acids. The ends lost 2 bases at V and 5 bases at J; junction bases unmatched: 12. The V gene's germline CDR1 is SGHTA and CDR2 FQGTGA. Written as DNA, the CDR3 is TGTGCCAGCAGCTTAGCCGGGGGGGGAGGGCCCGAAGATACGCAGTATTTT. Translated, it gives CASSLAGGGGPEDTQYF.

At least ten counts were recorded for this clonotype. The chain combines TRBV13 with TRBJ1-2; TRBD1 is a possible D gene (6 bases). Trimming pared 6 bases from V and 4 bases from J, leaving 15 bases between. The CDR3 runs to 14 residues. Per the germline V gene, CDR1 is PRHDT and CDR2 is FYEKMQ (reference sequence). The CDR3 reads CASRPRTGLYGYTF. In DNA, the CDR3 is TGTGCCAGCAGACCGCGAACAGGGCTCTATGGCTACACCTTC.

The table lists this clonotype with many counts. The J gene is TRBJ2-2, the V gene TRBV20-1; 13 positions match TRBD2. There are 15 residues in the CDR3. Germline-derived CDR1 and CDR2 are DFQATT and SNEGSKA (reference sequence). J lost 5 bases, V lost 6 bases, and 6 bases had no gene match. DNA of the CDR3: TGCAGTGCCCAATGGACTAGCGGGGGTACCGGGGAGCTGTTTTTT. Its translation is CSAQWTSGGTGELFF.

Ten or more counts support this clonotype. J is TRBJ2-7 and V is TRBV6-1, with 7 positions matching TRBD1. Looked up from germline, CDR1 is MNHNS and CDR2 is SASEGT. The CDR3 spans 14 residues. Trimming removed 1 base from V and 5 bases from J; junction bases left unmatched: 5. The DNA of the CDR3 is TGTGCCAGCAGTGAAGGGGGACAGTTCAACGAGCAGTACTTC. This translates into CASSEGGQFNEQYF.

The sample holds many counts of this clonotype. The CDR3 region has the DNA TGTGCCAGCAGTTTAACTCCTCAGGCGGGAGGAAACACCATATATTTT. It translates to CASSLTPQAGGNTIYF. This sequence joins TRBV28 and TRBJ1-3, with no clear D. CDR1 and CDR2 from the germline V gene are MDHEN and SYDVKM. V lost 2 bases, J lost 4 bases, and 15 bases lay in between. The CDR3 runs to 16 residues.

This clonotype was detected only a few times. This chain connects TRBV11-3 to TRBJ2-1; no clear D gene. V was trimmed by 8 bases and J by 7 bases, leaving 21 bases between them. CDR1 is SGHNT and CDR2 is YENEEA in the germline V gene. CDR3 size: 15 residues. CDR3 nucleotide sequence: TGTGCCAGCTCGCGGAGTTGGTTTGAGTCTAATGAGCAGTTCTTC. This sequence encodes CASSRSWFESNEQFF. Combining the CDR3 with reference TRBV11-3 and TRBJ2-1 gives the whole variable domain EAGVVQSPRYKIIEKKQPVAFWCNPISGHNTLYWYLQNLGQGPELLIRYENEEAVDDSQLPKDRFSAERLKGVDSTLKIQPAELGDSAVYLCASSRSWFESNEQFFGPGTRLTVL.

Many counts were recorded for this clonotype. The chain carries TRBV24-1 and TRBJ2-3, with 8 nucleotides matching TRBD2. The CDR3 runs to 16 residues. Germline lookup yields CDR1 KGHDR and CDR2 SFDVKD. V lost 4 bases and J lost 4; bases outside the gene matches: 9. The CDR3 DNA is TGTGCCACCAGTGACCCCAGCGGGAGATTCCCAGATACGCAGTATTTT. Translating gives CATSDPSGRFPDTQYF.

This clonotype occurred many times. The CDR3 loop reads CASSDRESEAFF. The CDR3 DNA reads TGTGCCAGCAGCGACAGGGAGTCTGAAGCTTTCTTT. V usage is TRBV3-1 and J usage is TRBJ1-1; TRBD1 aligns across 7 bases. CDR3 length equals 12 residues. Per germline, CDR1 LGHDT and CDR2 YNNKEL (reference sequence). V dropped 5 bases and J dropped 6; count of bases not matched to a gene: 3.

For the CDR3, the DNA is TGTGCCAGCAGCCAACGGACAGGGCTCTCAGATACGCAGTATTTT. This encodes CASSQRTGLSDTQYF. The chain uses TRBV4-2 and TRBJ2-3, with 8 bases identical to TRBD1. This CDR3 contains 15 residues. Trimming at V came to 2 bases and at J to 4 bases, leaving 5 bases not matched to a gene. Germline V lookup: CDR1 LGHNA, CDR2 YNFKEQ.

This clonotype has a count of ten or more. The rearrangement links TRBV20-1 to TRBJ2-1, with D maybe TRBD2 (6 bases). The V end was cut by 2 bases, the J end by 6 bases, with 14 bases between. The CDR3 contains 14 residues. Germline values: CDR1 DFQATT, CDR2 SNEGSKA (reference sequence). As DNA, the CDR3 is TGCAGTGCTAGACAGGGCGGGATGGGCAATGAGCAGTTCTTC. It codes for CSARQGGMGNEQFF.

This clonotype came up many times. The CDR3: CASRPGVGLYGYTF. Written as DNA, the CDR3 is TGTGCCAGCAGACCGGGCGTTGGACTTTATGGCTACACCTTC. V is TRBV27 and J is TRBJ1-2; unclear D gene. V shed 6 bases and J shed 5 bases, with 16 bases lying between them. The CDR3 covers 14 residues. Germline CDR1 is MNHEY and CDR2 is SMNVEV (reference sequence).

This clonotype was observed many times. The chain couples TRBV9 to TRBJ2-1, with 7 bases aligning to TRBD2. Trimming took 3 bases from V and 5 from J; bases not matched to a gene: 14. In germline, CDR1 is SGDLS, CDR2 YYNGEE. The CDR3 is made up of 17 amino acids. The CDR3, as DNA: TGTGCCAGCAGCGCCAAGGGAGCGGGTGGGGGGGACAATGAGCAGTTCTTC. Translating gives CASSAKGAGGGDNEQFF. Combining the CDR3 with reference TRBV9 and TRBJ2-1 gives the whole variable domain DSGVTQTPKHLITATGQRVTLRCSPRSGDLSVYWYQQSLDQGLQFLIQYYNGEERAKGNILERFSAQQFPDLHSELNLSSLELGDSALYFCASSAKGAGGGDNEQFFGPGTRLTVL.

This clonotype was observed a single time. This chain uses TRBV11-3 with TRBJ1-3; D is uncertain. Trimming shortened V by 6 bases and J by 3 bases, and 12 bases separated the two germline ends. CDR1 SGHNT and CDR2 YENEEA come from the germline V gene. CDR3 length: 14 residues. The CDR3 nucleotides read TGTGCCAGCAGACTCCTAAACGGTGGAAACACCATATATTTT. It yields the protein CASRLLNGGNTIYF. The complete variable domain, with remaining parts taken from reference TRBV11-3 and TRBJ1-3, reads EAGVVQSPRYKIIEKKQPVAFWCNPISGHNTLYWYLQNLGQGPELLIRYENEEAVDDSQLPKDRFSAERLKGVDSTLKIQPAELGDSAVYLCASRLLNGGNTIYFGEGSWLTVV.

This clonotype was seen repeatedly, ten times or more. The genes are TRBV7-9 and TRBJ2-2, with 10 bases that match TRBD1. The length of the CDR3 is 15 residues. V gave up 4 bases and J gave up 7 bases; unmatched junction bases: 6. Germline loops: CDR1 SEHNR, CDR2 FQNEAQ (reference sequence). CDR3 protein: CASSWDRGYGGELFF. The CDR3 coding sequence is TGTGCCAGCAGCTGGGACAGGGGCTATGGCGGGGAGCTGTTTTTT.

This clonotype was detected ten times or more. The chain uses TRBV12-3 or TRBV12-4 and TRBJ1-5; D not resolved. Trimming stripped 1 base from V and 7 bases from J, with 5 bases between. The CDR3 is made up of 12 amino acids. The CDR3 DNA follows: TGTGCCAGCAGTTTAGGGGAGCAGCCCCAGCATTTT. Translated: CASSLGEQPQHF.

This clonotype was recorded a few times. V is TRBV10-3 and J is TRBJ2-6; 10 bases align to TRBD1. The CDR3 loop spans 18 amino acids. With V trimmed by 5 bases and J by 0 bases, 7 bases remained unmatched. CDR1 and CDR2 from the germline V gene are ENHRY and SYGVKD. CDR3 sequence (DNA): TGTGCCATCAGTAAAACCGGGACAGGGGCCTCTGGGGCCAACGTCCTGACTTTC. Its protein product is CAISKTGTGASGANVLTF.

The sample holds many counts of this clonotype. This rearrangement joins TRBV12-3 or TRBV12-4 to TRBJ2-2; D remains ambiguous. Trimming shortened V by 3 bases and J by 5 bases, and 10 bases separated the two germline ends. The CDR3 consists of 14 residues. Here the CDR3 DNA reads TGTGCCAGCAGTTTTAATTTGGGGACCGGGGAGCTGTTTTTT. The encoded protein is CASSFNLGTGELFF.

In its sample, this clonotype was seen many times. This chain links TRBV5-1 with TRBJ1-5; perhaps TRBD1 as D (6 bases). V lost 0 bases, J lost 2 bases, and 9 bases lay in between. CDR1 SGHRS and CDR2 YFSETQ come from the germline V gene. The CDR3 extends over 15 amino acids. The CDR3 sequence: CASSLEGVGNQPQHF. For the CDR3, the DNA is TGCGCCAGCAGCTTGGAGGGGGTTGGCAATCAGCCCCAGCATTTT.

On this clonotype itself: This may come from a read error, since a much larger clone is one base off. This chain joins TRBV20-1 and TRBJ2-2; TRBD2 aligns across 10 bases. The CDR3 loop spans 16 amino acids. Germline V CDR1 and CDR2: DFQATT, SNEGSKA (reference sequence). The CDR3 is CSARFSGGPNTGGLFF. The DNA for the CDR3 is TGCAGTGCTAGATTTAGCGGGGGGCCAAACACCGGGGGGCTGTTTTTT.

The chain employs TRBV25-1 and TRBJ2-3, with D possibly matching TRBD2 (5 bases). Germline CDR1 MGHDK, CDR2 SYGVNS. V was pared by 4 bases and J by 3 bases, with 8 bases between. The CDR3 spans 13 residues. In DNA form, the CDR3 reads TGTGCCAGCAGTGCCCCGGGGACAGATACGCAGTATTTT. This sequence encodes CASSAPGTDTQYF. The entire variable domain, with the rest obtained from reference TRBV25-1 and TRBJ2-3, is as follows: EADIYQTPRYLVIGTGKKITLECSQTMGHDKMYWYQQDPGMELHLIHYSYGVNSTEKGDLSSESTVSRIRTEHFPLTLESARPSHTSQYLCASSAPGTDTQYFGPGTRLTVL.

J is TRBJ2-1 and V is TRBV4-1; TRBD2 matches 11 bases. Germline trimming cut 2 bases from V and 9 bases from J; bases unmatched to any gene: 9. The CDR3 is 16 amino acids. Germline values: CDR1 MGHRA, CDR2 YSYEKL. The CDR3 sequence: CASSQYSGRGAAEQFF. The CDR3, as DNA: TGCGCCAGCAGCCAATATAGCGGGAGGGGAGCCGCTGAGCAGTTCTTC.

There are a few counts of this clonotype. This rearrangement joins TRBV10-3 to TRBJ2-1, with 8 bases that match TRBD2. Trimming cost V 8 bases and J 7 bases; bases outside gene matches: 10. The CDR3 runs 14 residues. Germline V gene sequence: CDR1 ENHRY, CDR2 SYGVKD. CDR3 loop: CAIEAGAESNEQFF. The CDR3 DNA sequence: TGTGCCATCGAAGCGGGAGCGGAGTCGAATGAGCAGTTCTTC.

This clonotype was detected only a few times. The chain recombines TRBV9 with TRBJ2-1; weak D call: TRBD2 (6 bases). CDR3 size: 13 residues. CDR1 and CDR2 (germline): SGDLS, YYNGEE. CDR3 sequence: CASSEEMNNEQFF. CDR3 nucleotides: TGTGCTTCTAGCGAGGAGATGAACAATGAGCAGTTCTTC.

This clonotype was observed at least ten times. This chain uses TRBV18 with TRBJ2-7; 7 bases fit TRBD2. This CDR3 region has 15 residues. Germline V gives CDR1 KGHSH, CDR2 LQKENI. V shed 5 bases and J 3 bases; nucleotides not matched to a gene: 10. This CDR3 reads CASSVSGSANYEQYF. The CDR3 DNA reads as TGTGCCAGCTCAGTTAGCGGGTCAGCCAACTACGAGCAGTACTTC.

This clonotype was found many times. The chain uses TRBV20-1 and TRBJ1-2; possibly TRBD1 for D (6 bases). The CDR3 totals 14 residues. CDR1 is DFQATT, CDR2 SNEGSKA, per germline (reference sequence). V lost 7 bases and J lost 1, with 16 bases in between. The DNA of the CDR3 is TGCAGTGTCATCGGGGGGGGCGGTAACTATGGCTACACCTTC. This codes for CSVIGGGGNYGYTF.